Sequencing of this T cell receptor (beta chain) was carried out in a study of blood T cell repertoires in COVID-19 (dated by TCRdb to 2019 to 2021). In terms of the full investigation: Collaborator samples came from the United States, Italy and Spain and covered acute and convalescent phases of COVID-19. The repertoires were released in a freely available public database meant as a resource for research on the immune response to SARS-CoV-2. Subjects who had been exposed to COVID-19, were actively infected with it, or had recovered from it provided the deeply sampled blood TCRbeta repertoires that made up the dataset. Where available, HLA class I and class II types were taken from metadata supplied by the sample provider and were not determined by assay-based typing. Sample metadata almost always included a de-identified subject ID, COVID-19 status, age in years and sex. Samples came from the ongoing ImmuneRACE study (first 160 participants) plus 1,254 subjects from 6 global collaborators. The prospective study material was composed of cDNA or gDNA derived from T cells, B-cell-depleted T cells, or PBMCs.

Points on this clone: No cognate antigen has been identified for it. One base away there is no much larger clone; base qualities are not given.

The paper as a whole reports these results and caveats: Clinical and demographic metadata were provided uncurated, with the amount varying by source and participant.

Participants in the prospective study were aged roughly 18 to 89 years, lived in about two dozen United States geographic areas, and enrolled through a virtual design. To assign participants to cohorts, the prospective study relied on clinical history that participants themselves reported in a screening survey and a study questionnaire. A participant counted as exposed if, within 2 weeks of entering the study, that participant had been in contact with someone who had a PCR-confirmed or clinician-diagnosed COVID-19 case. Mobile phlebotomists in the prospective study collected whole blood, serum and a nasopharyngeal or oropharyngeal swab from every participant. Prospective study participants could optionally give additional blood draws and questionnaires over an approximately 2-month period. Prospective study blood samples were shipped either frozen or at room temperature before DNA extraction. Cut back by 3 bases and 6 bases, the V and J ends lie 9 bases apart. Reading from cysteine to phenylalanine, the CDR3 counts 13 amino acids. Only the CDR3 DNA is retained, 39 bases long and in frame from the first base. The CDR1 and CDR2 encoded by the germline V gene are WSHSY and SAAADI.

The immunoSEQ Assay, a bias-controlled multiplex PCR, was used to amplify TCRbeta CDR3 regions from genomic DNA. As for how the authors treated the data: Within the assay, amplification of reference gene primers was used to estimate how many nucleated cells each sample contained. Sequence reads were collapsed and filtered to measure the absolute abundance of every unique TCRbeta CDR3 rearrangement. For each sample, productive Simpson clonality was calculated by taking the square root of Simpson's diversity index across productive rearrangements. The source is immuneACCESS, and TCRdb retained only in-frame sequences with V and J called. Part of the clones is not carried over; for the studies checked, unresolved V genes explain less than half of this, and the remainder is unexplained. From that table come the V and J calls and clone size; the DNA was used to work out D and trimming. The sample includes under 450,000 clones, with 91% observed a single time. The ten largest account for 0.86% of the sample.

The sequence links TRBV10-2 to TRBJ1-5; a tentative D call is TRBD1 (6 bases match). Sequencing used PBMCs or T cells enriched from blood (not recorded which). This TCR came from a woman between 40 and 55 years old who had been exposed to COVID-19. The CDR3 reads CASSERGGQPQHF. The DNA sequence is TGCGCCAGCAGTGAAAGGGGGGGTCAGCCCCAGCATTTT.